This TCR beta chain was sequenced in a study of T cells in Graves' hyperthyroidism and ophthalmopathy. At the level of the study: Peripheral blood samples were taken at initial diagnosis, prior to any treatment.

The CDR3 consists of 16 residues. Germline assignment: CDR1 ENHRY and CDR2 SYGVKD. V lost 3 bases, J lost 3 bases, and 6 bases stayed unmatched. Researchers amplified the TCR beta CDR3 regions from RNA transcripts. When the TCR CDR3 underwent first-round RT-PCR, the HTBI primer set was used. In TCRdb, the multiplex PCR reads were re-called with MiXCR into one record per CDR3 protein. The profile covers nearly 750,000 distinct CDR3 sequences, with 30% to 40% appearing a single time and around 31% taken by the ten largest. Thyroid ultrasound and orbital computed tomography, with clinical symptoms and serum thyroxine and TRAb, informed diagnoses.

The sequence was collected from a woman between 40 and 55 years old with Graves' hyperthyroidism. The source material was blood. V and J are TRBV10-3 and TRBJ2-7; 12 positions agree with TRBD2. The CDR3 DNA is TGTGCCATCAGTGAAACCGGGACTAGCGGGTACTACGAGCAGTACTTC. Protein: CAISETGTSGYYEQYF.